This T cell receptor beta chain was obtained from a study of cytomegalovirus exposure and HLA in healthy donors. Study-wide findings and caveats: A later analysis, which compared TCR beta chains of equal frequency, found the HLA-associated ones more clonally expanded. Association with HLA alleles at 0.05 false discovery rate was found for 16,951 TCR beta sequences in a later analysis.

The sample holds a few counts of this clone. The target antigen is unknown. The CDR3 consists of 16 residues. Trimming took 5 bases from V and 4 from J, leaving 15 bases between them. The germline gives CDR1 SSHAT, CDR2 FNYEAQ (reference sequence). Researchers ran the PCR with 60 Vbeta and 13 Jbeta primers. Measured with immunoSEQ multiplex PCR; TCRdb has only the in-frame clones, and not every one. Altogether roughly 100,000 clones are present, roughly 60% being singletons, with the ten largest covering 5.5% to 6.5%. The chain combines TRBV7-7 with TRBJ2-6; the D gene is possibly TRBD2 (7 bases). The source is a boy aged 10-17 years in good health and CMV-seropositive. The sample comprised PBMCs. CDR3 protein: CASSPLGGTGANVLTF. The DNA for the CDR3 is TGTGCCAGCAGCCCCCTCGGGGGGACAGGGGCCAACGTCCTGACTTTC.